Presented here are 17 T cell receptor beta chains from one specimen sequenced in a study of OX40 agonist ivuxolimab in advanced cancers. TCRdb's copy holds only in-frame clones and misses some; the assay was immunoSEQ multiplex PCR. The sample has tens of thousands of clones, about nine tenths seen once. This sample comprised CD4+ or CD8+ T cells sorted from blood, obtained in a trial of the OX40 agonist ivuxolimab. The source of these receptors is an adult with an advanced solid tumor such as melanoma, head and neck, liver or kidney cancer.

The chain joins TRBV9 to TRBJ2-1; weak D call: TRBD2 (5 bases). The germline V gene encodes CDR1 SGDLS and CDR2 YYNGEE. Trimming took off 7 bases at V and 8 bases at J, with 13 bases between the two ends. This CDR3 has 12 residues. The CDR3 is CASQPGVDEQFF. The CDR3 DNA sequence: TGTGCCAGCCAGCCCGGGGTGGATGAGCAGTTCTTC.

Here the CDR3 reads CASSRAGGALFF. DNA of the CDR3: TGTGCCAGCTCCCGTGCCGGAGGGGCACTGTTTTTT. The chain joins TRBV18 to TRBJ2-2; D is possibly TRBD2 (6 bases). CDR3 length: 12 residues. With 6 bases removed from V and 14 bases from J, the gap between germline ends came to 16 bases. Germline assignment: CDR1 KGHSH and CDR2 LQKENI. Using reference TRBV18 and TRBJ2-2 for the parts outside the CDR3, the full variable domain is NAGVMQNPRHLVRRRGQEARLRCSPMKGHSHVYWYRQLPEEGLKFMVYLQKENIIDESGMPKERFSAEFPKEGPSILRIQQVVRGDSAAYFCASSRAGGALFFGEGSRLTVL.

V is TRBV19 and J is TRBJ2-7; 10 bases are a match to TRBD1. This CDR3 comprises 16 residues. Germline V CDR1 and CDR2: LNHDA, SQIVND (reference sequence). V lost 3 bases and J lost 0; bases outside the gene matches: 5. The CDR3 sequence is CASSMGGTGASYEQYF. For the CDR3, the DNA is TGTGCCAGTAGTATGGGGGGGACAGGGGCCTCCTACGAGCAGTACTTC.

This clone occurred a few times. The chain combines TRBV25-1 with TRBJ1-1; a possible D gene is TRBD1 (5 bases). V dropped 8 bases and J dropped 5 bases, with 18 bases sitting between them. Germline V CDR1 and CDR2: MGHDK, SYGVNS. The CDR3 contains 14 residues. CDR3 coding DNA: TGTGCCAGCCTACCGACAGCCTCGGGGACTGAAGCTTTCTTT. Protein sequence: CASLPTASGTEAFF.

This rearrangement joins TRBV4-2 to TRBJ2-3; TRBD2 aligns across 13 bases. The CDR3 loop spans 16 amino acids. Germline-derived CDR1 and CDR2 are LGHNA and YNFKEQ. V was clipped by 1 base and J by 4 bases; unmatched bases: 2. The CDR3 nucleotides are TGTGCCAGCAGCCAAGGACTAGCGGGAGGCGCAGATACGCAGTATTTT. This translates into CASSQGLAGGADTQYF.

Only one count was recorded for this clone. The chain has TRBV5-1 and TRBJ2-3; the match to TRBD2 covers 10 bases. The CDR3 runs 18 residues. CDR1 is SGHRS, CDR2 YFSETQ, per germline. V shed 2 bases and J 4 bases; nucleotides not matched to a gene: 13. CDR3 amino acids: CASSLLESGRAAADTQYF. The DNA of the CDR3 is TGCGCCAGCAGCTTACTAGAAAGCGGGAGGGCTGCCGCAGATACGCAGTATTTT. Variable domain in full (rest from reference TRBV5-1 and TRBJ2-3): KAGVTQTPRYLIKTRGQQVTLSCSPISGHRSVSWYQQTPGQGLQFLFEYFSETQRNKGNFPGRFSGRQFSNSRSEMNVSTLELGDSALYLCASSLLESGRAAADTQYFGPGTRLTVL.

This clone was observed a single time. The genes are TRBV6-6 and TRBJ2-7, with 9 bases aligning to TRBD1. The CDR3 runs 13 residues. V shed 7 bases, J shed 4 bases, and the junction held 5 bases outside the gene matches. Germline CDR1 MNHNY, CDR2 SVGAGI (reference sequence). The CDR3 DNA reads as TGTGCCAGCACCCCGGGACAGGGTTACGAGCAGTACTTC. Amino acid sequence: CASTPGQGYEQYF.

This chain joins TRBV28 and TRBJ2-2, with 12 bases that match TRBD2. The V gene end was trimmed by 6 bases and the J gene end by 8 bases; junction bases not matched to a gene: 4. Germline V CDR1 and CDR2: MDHEN, SYDVKM. The CDR3 extends over 14 amino acids. The chain's CDR3 is CASRRLAGVGELFF. In DNA form, the CDR3 reads TGTGCCAGCAGAAGACTAGCGGGAGTTGGGGAGCTGTTTTTT.

The genes are TRBV6-5 and TRBJ1-5, with D tentatively TRBD1 (5 bases). V was clipped by 5 bases and J by 0 bases, with 11 bases between them. Germline V gene sequence: CDR1 MNHEY, CDR2 SVGAGI. CDR3 length equals 15 residues. CDR3 sequence: CASSPQGSSNQPQHF. The CDR3 DNA reads TGTGCCAGCAGTCCTCAGGGAAGTAGCAATCAGCCCCAGCATTTT.

This chain joins TRBV28 and TRBJ2-1; 9 bases line up with TRBD2. The V gene's germline CDR1 is MDHEN and CDR2 SYDVKM. The CDR3 consists of 15 residues. Trimming took 5 bases from V and 8 from J; bases not matched to a gene: 10. In nucleotides, the CDR3 is TGTGCCAGCAGTAATCTAGCGGGAACGTCCCATGAGCAGTTCTTC. Translated, it gives CASSNLAGTSHEQFF.

V is TRBV29-1 and J is TRBJ2-7, with 10 bases lining up with TRBD2. The CDR3 loop spans 17 amino acids. V lost 4 bases to trimming and J lost 5 bases; unmatched junction nucleotides: 17. Germline V gives CDR1 SQVTM, CDR2 ANQGSEA. CDR3 bases: TGCAGCGTTGGGGCTAGCGGGAGATCCGGAAGCGGGGACGAGCAGTACTTC. Residues: CSVGASGRSGSGDEQYF.

CDR3 sequence: CSARQETQYF. The CDR3 DNA reads as TGCAGTGCTAGACAAGAGACCCAGTACTTC. The chain carries TRBV20-1 and TRBJ2-5; D is unresolved. The CDR3 has 10 amino acids. Germline CDR1 DFQATT, CDR2 SNEGSKA (reference sequence). Trimming left V 2 bases short and J 2 bases short, with 0 bases between.

V is TRBV28 and J is TRBJ2-7; D is perhaps TRBD2 (6 bases). Trimming cost V 3 bases and J 3 bases, with 12 bases left between them. CDR1 is MDHEN, CDR2 SYDVKM, per germline. CDR3 size: 14 residues. This chain's CDR3 is CASSFGGGGYEQYF. The CDR3 region has the DNA TGTGCCAGCAGTTTTGGGGGAGGAGGCTACGAGCAGTACTTC.

V and J are TRBV27 and TRBJ2-2; 8 positions match TRBD2. The CDR3 loop spans 18 amino acids. V dropped 6 bases and J dropped 1; count of bases not matched to a gene: 13. Germline CDR1 MNHEY, CDR2 SMNVEV (reference sequence). The CDR3 DNA reads TGTGCCAGCAGGGCCCTACTAGCGGACGTCCTGAACACCGGGGAGCTGTTTTTT. Amino acid sequence: CASRALLADVLNTGELFF.

This rearrangement joins TRBV5-1 to TRBJ2-2; tentatively, D is TRBD1 (6 bases). Germline V gene sequence: CDR1 SGHRS, CDR2 YFSETQ. Trimming took 7 bases from V and 7 from J, leaving 14 bases between them. The CDR3 totals 13 residues. This CDR3 is CASSEGDRGELFF. The CDR3 nucleotides read TGCGCCAGCTCCGAGGGGGACCGCGGGGAGCTGTTTTTT.

This clone was observed once. The chain combines TRBV7-9 with TRBJ1-2, with D perhaps TRBD1 (5 bases). CDR3 size: 12 residues. CDR1 is SEHNR and CDR2 is FQNEAQ in the germline V gene (reference sequence). The ends were cut back, 5 bases at V and 4 bases at J, with 8 bases in the middle. In nucleotides, the CDR3 is TGTGCCAGCAGCCGGGACCGCTATGGCTACACCTTC. Protein product: CASSRDRYGYTF.

This clone showed up just a few times. The chain links TRBV25-1 to TRBJ2-2; possible D gene TRBD2, 6 bases. Germline CDR1 and CDR2: MGHDK and SYGVNS. The ends were cut back, 6 bases at V and 1 base at J, with 9 bases in the middle. This CDR3 comprises 14 residues. The CDR3 DNA reads TGTGCCAGCAGCCGGGACTTGAACACCGGGGAGCTGTTTTTT. It translates to CASSRDLNTGELFF. The complete variable domain, with remaining parts taken from reference TRBV25-1 and TRBJ2-2, reads EADIYQTPRYLVIGTGKKITLECSQTMGHDKMYWYQQDPGMELHLIHYSYGVNSTEKGDLSSESTVSRIRTEHFPLTLESARPSHTSQYLCASSRDLNTGELFFGEGSRLTVL.